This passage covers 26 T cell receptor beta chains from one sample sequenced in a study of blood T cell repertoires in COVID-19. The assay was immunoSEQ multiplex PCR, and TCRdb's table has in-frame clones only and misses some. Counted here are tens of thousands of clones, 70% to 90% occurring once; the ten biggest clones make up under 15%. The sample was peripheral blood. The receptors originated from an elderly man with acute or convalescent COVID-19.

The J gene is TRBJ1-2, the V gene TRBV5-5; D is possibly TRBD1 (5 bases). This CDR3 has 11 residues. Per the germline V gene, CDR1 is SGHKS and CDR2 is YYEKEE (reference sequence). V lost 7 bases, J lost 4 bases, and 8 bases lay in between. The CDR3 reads CASGHFYGYTF. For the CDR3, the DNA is TGTGCCAGCGGACACTTCTATGGCTACACCTTC.

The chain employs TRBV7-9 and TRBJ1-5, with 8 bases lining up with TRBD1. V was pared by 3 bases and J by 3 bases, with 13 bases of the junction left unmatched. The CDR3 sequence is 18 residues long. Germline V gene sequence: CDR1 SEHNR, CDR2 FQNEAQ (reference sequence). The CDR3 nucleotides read TGTGCCAGCAGCTTCTGGACAGGGCCAACCACCCTCAATCAGCCCCAGCATTTT. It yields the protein CASSFWTGPTTLNQPQHF.

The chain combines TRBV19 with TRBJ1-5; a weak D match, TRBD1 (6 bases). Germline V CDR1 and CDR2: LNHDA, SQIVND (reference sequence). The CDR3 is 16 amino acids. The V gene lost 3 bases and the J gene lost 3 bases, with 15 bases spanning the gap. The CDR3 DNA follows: TGTGCCAGTAGTATCCGAGGGGGGGGCGTCAATCAGCCCCAGCATTTT. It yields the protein CASSIRGGGVNQPQHF.

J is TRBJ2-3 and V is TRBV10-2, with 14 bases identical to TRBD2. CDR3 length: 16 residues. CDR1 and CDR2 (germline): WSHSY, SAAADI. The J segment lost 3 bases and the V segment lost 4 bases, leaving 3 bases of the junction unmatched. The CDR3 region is CASSGLAGGQTDTQYF. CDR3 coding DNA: TGCGCCAGCAGTGGACTAGCGGGGGGGCAAACAGATACGCAGTATTTT.

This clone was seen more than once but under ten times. Written as DNA, the CDR3 is TGCGCCAGCAGCCAAGAGGCTCAGGGGGCCGGTTCACCCCTCCACTTT. This codes for CASSQEAQGAGSPLHF. The rearrangement uses TRBV4-1 and TRBJ1-6; TRBD1 aligns across 8 bases. Germline assignment: CDR1 MGHRA and CDR2 YSYEKL. This CDR3 is built from 16 residues. The V segment lost 0 bases and the J segment 9 bases; nucleotides outside the gene matches: 7.

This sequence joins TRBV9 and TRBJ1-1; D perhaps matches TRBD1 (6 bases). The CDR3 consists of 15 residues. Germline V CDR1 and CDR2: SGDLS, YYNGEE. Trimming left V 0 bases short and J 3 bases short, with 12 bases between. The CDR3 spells CASSVDPGADTEAFF. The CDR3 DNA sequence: TGTGCCAGCAGCGTAGACCCAGGGGCGGACACTGAAGCTTTCTTT.

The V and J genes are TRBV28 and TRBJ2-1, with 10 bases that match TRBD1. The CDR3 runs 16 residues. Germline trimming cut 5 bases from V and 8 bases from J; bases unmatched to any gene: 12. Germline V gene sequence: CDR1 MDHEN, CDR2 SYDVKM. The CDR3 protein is CASSLLDRGSLDEQFF. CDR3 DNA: TGTGCCAGCAGTCTTCTGGACAGGGGGAGTTTGGATGAGCAGTTCTTC.

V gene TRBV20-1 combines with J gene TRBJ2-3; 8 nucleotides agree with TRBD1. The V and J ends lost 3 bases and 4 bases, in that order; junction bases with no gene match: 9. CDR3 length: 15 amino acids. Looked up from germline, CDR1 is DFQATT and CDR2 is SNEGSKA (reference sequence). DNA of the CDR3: TGCAGTGCTAGTCACGACAGGGGTTACGCAGATACGCAGTATTTT. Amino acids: CSASHDRGYADTQYF.

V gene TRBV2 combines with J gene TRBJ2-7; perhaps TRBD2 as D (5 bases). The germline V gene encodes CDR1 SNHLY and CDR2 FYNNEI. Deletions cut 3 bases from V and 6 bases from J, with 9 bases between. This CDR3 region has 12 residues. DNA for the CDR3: TGTGCCAGCAGTGAGCTAGCAGGCGAGCAGTACTTC. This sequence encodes CASSELAGEQYF. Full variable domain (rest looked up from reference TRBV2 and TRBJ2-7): EPEVTQTPSHQVTQMGQEVILRCVPISNHLYFYWYRQILGQKVEFLVSFYNNEISEKSEIFDDQFSVERPDGSNFTLKIRSTKLEDSAMYFCASSELAGEQYFGPGTRLTVT.

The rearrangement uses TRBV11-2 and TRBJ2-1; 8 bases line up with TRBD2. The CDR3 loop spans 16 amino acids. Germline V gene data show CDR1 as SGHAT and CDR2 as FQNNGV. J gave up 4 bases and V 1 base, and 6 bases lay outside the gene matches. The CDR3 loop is CASSLVSGASYNEQFF. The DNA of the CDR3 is TGTGCCAGCAGCTTAGTTAGCGGGGCGTCATACAATGAGCAGTTCTTC.

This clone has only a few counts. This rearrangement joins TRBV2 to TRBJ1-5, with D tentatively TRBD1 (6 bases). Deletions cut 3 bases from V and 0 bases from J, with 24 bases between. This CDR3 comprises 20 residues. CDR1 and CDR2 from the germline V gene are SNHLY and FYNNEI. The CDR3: CASSERRNYRVPTSNQPQHF. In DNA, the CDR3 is TGTGCCAGCAGTGAGAGAAGAAATTACAGGGTCCCTACTAGCAATCAGCCCCAGCATTTT.

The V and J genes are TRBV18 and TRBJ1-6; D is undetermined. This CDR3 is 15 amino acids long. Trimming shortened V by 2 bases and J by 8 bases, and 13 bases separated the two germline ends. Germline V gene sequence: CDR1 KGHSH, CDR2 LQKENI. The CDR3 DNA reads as TGTGCCAGCTCACCATCCAACGAGGCACATTCACCCCTCCACTTT. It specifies CASSPSNEAHSPLHF.

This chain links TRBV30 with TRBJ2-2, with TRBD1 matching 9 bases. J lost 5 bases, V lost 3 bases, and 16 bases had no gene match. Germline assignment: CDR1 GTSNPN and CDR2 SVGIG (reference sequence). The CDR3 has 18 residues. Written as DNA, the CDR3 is TGTGCCTGGAGGGTTACCGGGACAGGGATTATTGGGACCGGGGAGCTGTTTTTT. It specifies CAWRVTGTGIIGTGELFF.

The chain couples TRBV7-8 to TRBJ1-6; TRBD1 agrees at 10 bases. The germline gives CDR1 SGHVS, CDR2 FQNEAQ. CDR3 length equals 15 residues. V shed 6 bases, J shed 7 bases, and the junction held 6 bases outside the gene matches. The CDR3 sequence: CASSGQGVRNSPLHF. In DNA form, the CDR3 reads TGTGCCAGCAGTGGACAGGGGGTTCGGAATTCACCCCTCCACTTT.

CDR3 region: CASSQGRDMGKLFF. CDR3 sequence (DNA): TGTGCCAGCAGCCAAGGCCGGGACATGGGAAAACTGTTTTTT. V usage is TRBV16 and J usage is TRBJ1-4; a weak D match, TRBD1 (6 bases). With 2 bases removed from V and 10 bases from J, the gap between germline ends came to 14 bases. The CDR3 covers 14 residues. The germline V gene has CDR1 KGHSY and CDR2 FQNENV.

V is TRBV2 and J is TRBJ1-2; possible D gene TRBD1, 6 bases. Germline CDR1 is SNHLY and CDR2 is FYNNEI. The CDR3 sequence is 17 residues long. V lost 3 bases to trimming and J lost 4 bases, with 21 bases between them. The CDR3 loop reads CASSEVAFGTHLYGYTF. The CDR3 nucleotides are TGTGCCAGCAGTGAGGTGGCATTCGGGACACATCTCTATGGCTACACCTTC.

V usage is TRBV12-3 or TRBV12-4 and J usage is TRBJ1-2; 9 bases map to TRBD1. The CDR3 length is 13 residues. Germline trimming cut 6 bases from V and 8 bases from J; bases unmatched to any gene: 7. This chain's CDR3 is CASSLTGGNGYTF. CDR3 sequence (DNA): TGTGCCAGCAGCCTTACAGGGGGCAACGGCTACACCTTC.

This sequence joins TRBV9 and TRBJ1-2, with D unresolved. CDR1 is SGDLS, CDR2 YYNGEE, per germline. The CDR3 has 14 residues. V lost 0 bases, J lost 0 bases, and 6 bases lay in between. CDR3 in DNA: TGTGCCAGCAGCGTAGGTTATTCTAACTATGGCTACACCTTC. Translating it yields CASSVGYSNYGYTF.

The CDR3 sequence: CAISRGSDGYTF. The DNA for the CDR3 is TGTGCCATCAGTCGGGGATCGGATGGCTACACCTTC. The V and J genes are TRBV10-3 and TRBJ1-2; no definite D call. The CDR3 covers 12 residues. With 5 bases removed from V and 6 bases from J, the gap between germline ends came to 10 bases. Germline values: CDR1 ENHRY, CDR2 SYGVKD.

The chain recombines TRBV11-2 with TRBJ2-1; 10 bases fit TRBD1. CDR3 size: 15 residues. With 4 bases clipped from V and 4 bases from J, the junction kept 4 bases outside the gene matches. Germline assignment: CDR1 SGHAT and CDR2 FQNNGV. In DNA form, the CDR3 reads TGTGCCAGCAGCTGGGGACAGGGGCTTTACAATGAGCAGTTCTTC. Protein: CASSWGQGLYNEQFF. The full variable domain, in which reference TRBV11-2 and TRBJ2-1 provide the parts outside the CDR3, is EAGVAQSPRYKIIEKRQSVAFWCNPISGHATLYWYQQILGQGPKLLIQFQNNGVVDDSQLPKDRFSAERLKGVDSTLKIQPAKLEDSAVYLCASSWGQGLYNEQFFGPGTRLTVL.

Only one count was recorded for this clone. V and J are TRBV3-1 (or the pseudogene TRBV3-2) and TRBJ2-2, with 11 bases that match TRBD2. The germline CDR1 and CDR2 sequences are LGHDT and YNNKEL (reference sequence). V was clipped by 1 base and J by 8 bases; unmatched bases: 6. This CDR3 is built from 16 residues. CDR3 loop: CASSQATSGGRGELFF. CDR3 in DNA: TGTGCCAGCAGCCAAGCCACTAGCGGGGGTCGGGGGGAGCTGTTTTTT.

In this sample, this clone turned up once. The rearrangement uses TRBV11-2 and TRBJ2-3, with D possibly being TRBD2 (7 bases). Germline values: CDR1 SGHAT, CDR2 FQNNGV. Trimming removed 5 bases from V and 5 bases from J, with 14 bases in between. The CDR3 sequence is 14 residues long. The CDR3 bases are TGTGCCAGCAGCCTCTCGGGGGGCAGAGATACGCAGTATTTT. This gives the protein CASSLSGGRDTQYF. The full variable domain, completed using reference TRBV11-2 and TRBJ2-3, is EAGVAQSPRYKIIEKRQSVAFWCNPISGHATLYWYQQILGQGPKLLIQFQNNGVVDDSQLPKDRFSAERLKGVDSTLKIQPAKLEDSAVYLCASSLSGGRDTQYFGPGTRLTVL.

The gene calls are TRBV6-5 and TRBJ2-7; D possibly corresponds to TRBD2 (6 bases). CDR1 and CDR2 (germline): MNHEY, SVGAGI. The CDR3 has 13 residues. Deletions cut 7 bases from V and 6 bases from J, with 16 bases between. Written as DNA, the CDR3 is TGTGCCAGCACGGCGGGATTTTGGGGCGAGCAGTACTTC. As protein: CASTAGFWGEQYF.

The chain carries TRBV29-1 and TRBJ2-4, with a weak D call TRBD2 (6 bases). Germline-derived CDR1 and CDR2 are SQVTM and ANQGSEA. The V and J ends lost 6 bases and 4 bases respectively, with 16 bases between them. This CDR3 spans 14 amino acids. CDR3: CSVAKLAGKNIQYF. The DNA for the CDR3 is TGCAGCGTCGCAAAACTGGCGGGGAAAAACATTCAGTACTTC.

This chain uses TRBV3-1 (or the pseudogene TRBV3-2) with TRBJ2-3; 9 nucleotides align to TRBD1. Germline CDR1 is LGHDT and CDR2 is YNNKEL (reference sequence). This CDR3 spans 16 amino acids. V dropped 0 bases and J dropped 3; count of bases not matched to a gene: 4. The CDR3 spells CASSQEGTGYTDTQYF. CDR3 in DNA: TGTGCCAGCAGCCAAGAGGGGACAGGGTATACAGATACGCAGTATTTT.

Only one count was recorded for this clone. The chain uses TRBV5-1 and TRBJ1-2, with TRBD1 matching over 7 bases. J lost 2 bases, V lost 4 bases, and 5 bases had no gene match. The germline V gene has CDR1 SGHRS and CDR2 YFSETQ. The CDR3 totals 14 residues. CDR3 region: CASSRDSENYGYTF. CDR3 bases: TGCGCCAGCAGCCGGGACAGCGAGAACTATGGCTACACCTTC.